This T cell receptor (beta chain) is drawn from a study of tumor-infiltrating lymphocytes in oesophageal squamous cell carcinoma. TCRdb independently ran MiXCR on the PCR reads; one entry per CDR3 protein. The table records 15,000 to 20,000 distinct CDR3 sequences, over 40% of them present only once. V shed 6 bases and J shed 13 bases, with 24 bases lying between them. The germline gives CDR1 SGHAT, CDR2 FQDESV (reference sequence). The CDR3 extends over 14 amino acids. The origin of this receptor is a male donor with esophageal squamous cell carcinoma. The chain carries TRBV11-1 and TRBJ2-5; maybe TRBD2 (6 bases). The sample consisted of normal esophageal tissue next to the tumor. The CDR3 is CASSRLVGAGELYF. The CDR3, as DNA: TGTGCCAGCAGTCGACTAGTGGGAGCCGGGGAGCTGTACTTC. Full variable domain (rest looked up from reference TRBV11-1 and TRBJ2-5): EAEVAQSPRYKITEKSQAVAFWCDPISGHATLYWYRQILGQGPELLVQFQDESVVDDSQLPKDRFSAERLKGVDSTLKIQPAELGDSAMYLCASSRLVGAGELYFGPGTRLLVL.